This T cell receptor (beta chain) appears in the sequencing data of a study of monozygotic twins with inflammatory bowel disease. CDR3 length equals 14 residues. Study findings and constraints: Varied immunosuppressive treatments among patients may have increased repertoire variability.

A word on this clonotype: What it binds is unknown.

TCRdb reworked the 5' RACE reads into one entry per CDR3 protein, no DNA. The listing records 310,000 or so distinct CDR3 sequences. This sequence joins TRBV23-1 and TRBJ2-4. TRBV23-1 is sorted into the ORF group, with uncertain function. The sequencing input was blood. The receptor comes from a human donor with ulcerative colitis or Crohn's disease, or a healthy co-twin of an affected twin (not recorded which). CDR3 loop: CASSKGETKNIQYF.